The 14 T cell receptor beta chains below come from one sample, sequenced in a study of control samples from healthy donors and cancer patients. This table comes from immunoSEQ multiplex PCR, and its TCRdb copy is limited to in-frame clones, with some not included. Of some 120,000 clones detected, roughly nine tenths appear once; the ten largest clones hold 7.8%. The sample comprised blood. These receptors all stem from a woman in her late teens or twenties in good health.

The chain has TRBV4-3 and TRBJ1-1; TRBD1 matches 9 bases. The CDR3 is 15 amino acids. The junction had 2 bases not matched to a gene; V was cut back by 0 bases and J by 3 bases. CDR1 and CDR2 from the germline V gene are LGHNA and YSLEER. The CDR3 region is CASSQEGQGHTEAFF. CDR3 DNA sequence: TGCGCCAGCAGCCAAGAAGGACAGGGGCACACTGAAGCTTTCTTT.

This clone showed up just once. The genes are TRBV4-3 and TRBJ1-3; D is perhaps TRBD1 (5 bases). CDR1 is LGHNA and CDR2 is YSLEER in the germline V gene. The CDR3 spans 14 residues. Trimming removed 8 bases from V and 0 bases from J, with 11 bases in between. In DNA form, the CDR3 reads TGCGCCAGCGGAACAGGACCCTCTGGAAACACCATATATTTT. It yields the protein CASGTGPSGNTIYF.

The rearrangement uses TRBV5-6 and TRBJ2-5; D might be TRBD2 (5 bases). The germline V gene encodes CDR1 SGHDT and CDR2 YYEEEE. V gave up 1 base and J gave up 1 base, with 11 bases separating them. This CDR3 has 15 residues. In DNA, the CDR3 is TGTGCCAGCAGCTTGCCGGGGAACCTCCAAGAGACCCAGTACTTC. Protein sequence: CASSLPGNLQETQYF.

A note on this clone: Additional DNA sequences in this sample encode the identical CDR3. The chain employs TRBV18 and TRBJ1-1; D gene uncertain. From germline, CDR1 is KGHSH and CDR2 LQKENI. Between the trimmed V and J ends, which lost 2 bases and 1 base, there was a span of 5 bases. There are 13 residues in the CDR3. The CDR3, as DNA: TGTGCCAGCTCACCATCGGGGAACACTGAAGCTTTCTTT. Protein sequence: CASSPSGNTEAFF.

V and J are TRBV29-1 and TRBJ2-1; D is possibly TRBD2 (6 bases). Trimming cost V 5 bases and J 5 bases, with 13 bases left between them. The CDR3 spans 13 residues. Germline V gene data show CDR1 as SQVTM and CDR2 as ANQGSEA. The CDR3 sequence is CSVPLGGDNEQFF. In DNA form, the CDR3 reads TGCAGCGTTCCCCTTGGAGGGGACAATGAGCAGTTCTTC.

The chain employs TRBV6-5 and TRBJ2-3; 8 bases are a match to TRBD1. With V trimmed by 10 bases and J by 0 bases, 6 bases remained unmatched. Germline CDR1 and CDR2: MNHEY and SVGAGI. This CDR3 has 14 residues. This CDR3 is CATRDRTSTDTQYF. The CDR3 nucleotides read TGTGCCACCCGGGACAGGACTAGCACAGATACGCAGTATTTT.

This clone was seen once. J is TRBJ1-1 and V is TRBV28; 8 nucleotides agree with TRBD1. With 6 bases clipped from V and 10 bases from J, the junction kept 16 bases outside the gene matches. This CDR3 is built from 15 residues. CDR1 and CDR2 (germline): MDHEN, SYDVKM. This CDR3 reads CASSRGRKYQRGAFF. The CDR3 nucleotides read TGTGCCAGCAGCAGGGGGCGGAAATATCAACGTGGAGCTTTCTTT.

V is TRBV28 and J is TRBJ1-2; 8 bases agree with TRBD1. Trimming cost V 3 bases and J 5 bases; bases outside gene matches: 2. From germline, CDR1 is MDHEN and CDR2 SYDVKM. The CDR3 is made up of 13 amino acids. This chain's CDR3 is CASSLTGAYGYTF. The CDR3 coding sequence is TGTGCCAGCAGTTTGACAGGGGCTTATGGCTACACCTTC.

This chain joins TRBV10-2 and TRBJ1-1, with 9 nucleotides matching TRBD1. Trimming cost V 6 bases and J 1 base; bases outside gene matches: 9. Germline-derived CDR1 and CDR2 are WSHSY and SAAADI. The CDR3 is 16 residues long. CDR3 in amino acids: CASRDGTGLPNTEAFF. DNA of the CDR3: TGCGCCAGCAGAGACGGGACAGGGCTCCCGAACACTGAAGCTTTCTTT.

This clone was seen only once. V and J are TRBV18 and TRBJ2-5; tentatively, D is TRBD2 (6 bases). Trimming pared 0 bases from V and 5 bases from J, leaving 31 bases between. Germline-derived CDR1 and CDR2 are KGHSH and LQKENI. The CDR3 consists of 21 residues. The CDR3 sequence is CASSPPSTREYGLRERETQYF. CDR3 DNA sequence: TGTGCCAGCTCACCACCGTCGACTCGGGAGTACGGGTTAAGGGAACGCGAGACCCAGTACTTC.

V is TRBV20-1 and J is TRBJ2-5; D gene ambiguous. Trimming pared 3 bases from V and 5 bases from J, leaving 22 bases between. The CDR3 length is 16 residues. The germline gives CDR1 DFQATT, CDR2 SNEGSKA (reference sequence). Written as DNA, the CDR3 is TGCAGTGCTAGTCAGCTGACCGCAAGGGCCGGGGAGACCCAGTACTTC. Translated, it gives CSASQLTARAGETQYF.

This chain joins TRBV27 and TRBJ1-5; D gene uncertain. V gave up 3 bases and J gave up 0 bases, with 9 bases separating them. The germline V gene has CDR1 MNHEY and CDR2 SMNVEV (reference sequence). The CDR3 totals 15 residues. The CDR3 region has the DNA TGTGCCAGCAGTTTGCAGTTTTATAGCAATCAGCCCCAGCATTTT. This gives the protein CASSLQFYSNQPQHF.

This clone was recorded a few times. The rearrangement uses TRBV7-9 and TRBJ1-4, with D maybe TRBD1 (5 bases). V was trimmed by 1 base and J by 0 bases, leaving 6 bases between them. The CDR3 is 15 amino acids. The germline gives CDR1 SEHNR, CDR2 FQNEAQ (reference sequence). The CDR3 reads CASSLVDTTNEKLFF. CDR3 DNA: TGTGCCAGCAGCTTAGTGGACACAACTAATGAAAAACTGTTTTTT.

The chain has TRBV19 and TRBJ2-7, with a weak D call TRBD2 (6 bases). The CDR3 sequence is 16 residues long. The germline gives CDR1 LNHDA, CDR2 SQIVND (reference sequence). V was trimmed by 4 bases and J by 3 bases, leaving 19 bases between them. The CDR3 region is CASSTPSTRAGYEQYF. CDR3 DNA sequence: TGTGCCAGTAGTACTCCTTCGACTAGAGCTGGCTACGAGCAGTACTTC.